The rows below give T cell receptor beta chains drawn from one sample of a study of shared clonotypes between healthy human individuals. Sequencing was performed with immunoSEQ multiplex PCR; in TCRdb, only in-frame clones are kept and a portion is missing. The sample lists hundreds of thousands of clones, about 80% occurring once. The source material was PBMCs. The receptors shown here come from a middle-aged woman in good health. Some clones in this sample may be carry-over from other donors' samples. CDR3s include the opening cysteine and the closing phenylalanine or tryptophan. The D gene is left open where the match is weak. Size is omitted from some rows. Given values are once, few, many or a class for expanded clones.

j_call cdr3_length clone_size v_call d_call cdr3_aa cdr3_nt
TRBJ2-1 14 many TRBV7-9 NA CASTTPGLYNEQFF TGTGCCAGCACCACCCCCGGGTTGTACAATGAGCAGTTCTTC
TRBJ2-2 13 NA TRBV19 NA CASSTGFTGELFF TGTGCCAGTTCGACAGGATTCACCGGGGAGCTGTTTTTT
TRBJ1-2 14 NA TRBV18 NA CASSPSSFNYGYTF TGTGCCAGCTCACCAAGTAGTTTTAACTATGGCTACACCTTC
TRBJ1-3 15 once TRBV4-3 TRBD1 CASSQNRGSGNTIYF TGCGCCAGCAGCCAAAACAGGGGCTCTGGAAACACCATATATTTT
TRBJ2-1 16 NA TRBV4-3 TRBD2 CASSQALAGADNEQFF TGCGCCAGCAGCCAAGCCCTAGCGGGAGCTGATAATGAGCAGTTCTTC
TRBJ2-7 14 NA TRBV11-2 TRBD2 CASSPTSGYYEQYF TGTGCCAGCAGCCCAACTAGCGGGTACTACGAGCAGTACTTC
TRBJ1-5 13 NA TRBV28 NA CASSHGGAQPQHF TGTGCCAGCAGCCACGGGGGGGCTCAGCCCCAGCATTTT
TRBJ2-7 15 NA TRBV7-2 NA CASSLVAQSSYEQYF TGTGCCAGCAGCTTAGTTGCTCAGAGCTCCTACGAGCAGTACTTC
TRBJ2-3 13 NA TRBV9 NA CASSLRAADTQYF TGTGCCAGCAGCCTCCGGGCGGCAGATACGCAGTATTTT
TRBJ2-5 12 once TRBV6-5 NA CASAEGPGTQYF TGTGCCAGCGCGGAGGGACCAGGGACCCAGTACTTC
TRBJ2-1 14 NA TRBV10-3 NA CAISASPSYNEQFF TGTGCCATCTCGGCAAGCCCTTCCTACAATGAGCAGTTCTTC
TRBJ2-2 15 NA TRBV4-2 TRBD1 CASSQGTGATGELFF TGTGCCAGCAGCCAAGGGACAGGGGCGACCGGGGAGCTGTTTTTT
TRBJ2-1 15 once TRBV9 NA CASSLRGLSYNEQFF TGTGCCAGCAGCCTCAGGGGCCTCTCCTACAATGAGCAGTTCTTC
TRBJ2-3 13 NA TRBV30 TRBD2 CALTSGDTDTQYF TGTGCCTTGACTAGCGGGGACACAGATACGCAGTATTTT
TRBJ2-5 15 NA TRBV6-1 TRBD2 CASGGLAGVPEEQYF TGTGCCAGCGGGGGACTAGCGGGAGTTCCTGAGGAGCAGTACTTC
TRBJ2-7 14 NA TRBV7-9 NA CASSFGSGPYEQYF TGTGCCAGCAGCTTCGGATCCGGGCCCTACGAGCAGTACTTC
TRBJ2-3 14 NA TRBV6-5 TRBD2 CASSYGRASVTQYF TGTGCCAGCAGTTATGGGAGGGCCTCCGTTACGCAGTATTTT
TRBJ1-2 13 NA TRBV5-5 NA CASSPPSSYGYTF TGTGCCAGCAGCCCTCCTTCGAGCTATGGCTACACCTTC
TRBJ2-7 14 NA TRBV18 TRBD1 CASSSGTGNYEQYF TGTGCCAGCTCGTCCGGGACAGGAAACTACGAGCAGTACTTC
TRBJ1-2 13 NA TRBV6-1 NA CASSEELVWGYTF TGTGCCAGCAGTGAAGAATTGGTGTGGGGCTACACCTTC
TRBJ2-7 15 NA TRBV28 TRBD1 CASSPPGQGPYEQYF TGTGCCAGCAGCCCCCCGGGACAGGGACCCTACGAGCAGTACTTC
TRBJ2-1 15 NA TRBV5-1 TRBD1 CASRRQGSSYNEQFF TGCGCCAGCAGACGACAGGGAAGCTCCTACAATGAGCAGTTCTTC
TRBJ2-7 15 NA TRBV19 NA CASSIEAGNSYEQYF TGTGCCAGTAGTATCGAGGCAGGGAACTCCTACGAGCAGTACTTC
TRBJ1-1 15 NA TRBV7-8 TRBD1 CASSPHRGRNTEAFF TGTGCCAGCAGCCCTCACAGGGGCAGGAACACTGAAGCTTTCTTT
TRBJ2-3 12 NA TRBV4-2 TRBD1 CASSLPGGTQYF TGTGCCAGCAGCCTCCCAGGGGGTACGCAGTATTTT
TRBJ1-2 13 NA TRBV7-2 NA CASSLFTHYGYTF TGTGCCAGCAGCTTATTTACCCACTATGGCTACACCTTC
TRBJ1-5 16 once TRBV5-1 NA CASSLEGGTGNQPQHF TGCGCCAGCAGCTTGGAGGGGGGCACGGGTAATCAGCCCCAGCATTTT
TRBJ1-2 16 NA TRBV7-3 NA CASSLTPGTGNYGYTF TGTGCCAGCAGCTTAACGCCCGGGACGGGGAACTATGGCTACACCTTC
TRBJ1-1 17 NA TRBV19 TRBD1 CASSSSRGQKMNTEAFF TGTGCCAGTAGTAGTTCCAGGGGGCAGAAAATGAACACTGAAGCTTTCTTT
TRBJ1-2 13 once TRBV7-2 NA CASSQDRRYGYTF TGTGCCAGCAGCCAAGACAGGCGCTATGGCTACACCTTC
TRBJ1-2 15 NA TRBV6-6 TRBD1 CASSNPTGGEYGYTF TGTGCCAGCAGTAACCCAACAGGGGGAGAATATGGCTACACCTTC
TRBJ1-1 12 NA TRBV6-1 NA CASSEVRREAFF TGTGCCAGCAGTGAGGTCCGGCGTGAAGCTTTCTTT
TRBJ1-4 15 NA TRBV7-9 NA CASSLPGGRWEKLFF TGTGCCAGCAGCCTACCGGGGGGGCGCTGGGAAAAACTGTTTTTT
TRBJ2-2 14 NA TRBV28 TRBD1 CASQGTAPTGELFF TGTGCCAGCCAGGGGACAGCACCCACCGGGGAGCTGTTTTTT
TRBJ2-1 15 NA TRBV28 TRBD2 CASSLSAGVLNEQFF TGTGCCAGCAGTTTATCAGCGGGAGTCCTCAATGAGCAGTTCTTC
TRBJ2-7 15 NA TRBV5-4 TRBD2 CASSQGLAGTYEQYF TGTGCCAGCAGTCAAGGACTAGCGGGAACCTACGAGCAGTACTTC
TRBJ2-7 17 NA TRBV5-1 NA CASSLFGGAALTYEQYF TGCGCCAGCAGCTTGTTTGGGGGCGCCGCGTTGACCTACGAGCAGTACTTC
TRBJ2-7 15 NA TRBV6-1 TRBD2 CASSEGLAGVAEQYF TGTGCCAGCAGTGAAGGACTAGCGGGAGTGGCTGAGCAGTACTTC
TRBJ1-1 15 NA TRBV9 NA CASSIGQSLNTEAFF TGTGCCAGCAGCATAGGACAGAGTTTGAACACTGAAGCTTTCTTT
TRBJ2-2 14 NA TRBV5-1 NA CASSLSVGTGELFF TGCGCCAGCAGCTTATCAGTTGGTACCGGGGAGCTGTTTTTT
TRBJ1-5 15 NA TRBV28 TRBD1 CASRGPGQYNQPQHF TGTGCCAGCAGGGGACCGGGACAGTATAATCAGCCCCAGCATTTT
TRBJ2-2 12 once TRBV11-2 NA CASTLSTGELFF TGTGCCAGCACATTATCTACCGGGGAGCTGTTTTTT
TRBJ2-5 13 NA TRBV7-2 NA CASSLVLGRTQYF TGTGCCAGCAGCTTAGTGTTGGGAAGGACCCAGTACTTC
TRBJ1-2 14 NA TRBV4-3 TRBD1 CASSGGQGRYGYTF TGCGCCAGCAGCGGGGGACAGGGGAGGTATGGCTACACCTTC
TRBJ2-1 15 NA TRBV9 NA CASSVGISSYNEQFF TGTGCCAGCAGCGTAGGTATCAGCTCCTACAATGAGCAGTTCTTC
TRBJ2-1 14 NA TRBV5-5 NA CASSFAMGYNEQFF TGTGCCAGCAGCTTCGCAATGGGCTACAATGAGCAGTTCTTC
TRBJ2-7 16 NA TRBV11-2 NA CASSSRWAGASYEQYF TGTGCCAGCAGCTCACGGTGGGCAGGGGCATCCTACGAGCAGTACTTC
TRBJ1-2 14 once TRBV6-6 NA CASSSLAHGYGYTF TGTGCCAGCAGTTCCCTGGCCCACGGATATGGCTACACCTTC
TRBJ1-6 17 NA TRBV27 NA CASSGAAPSRGLSPLHF TGTGCCAGCAGTGGTGCGGCCCCCTCCCGGGGGCTTTCACCCCTCCACTTT
TRBJ2-3 15 NA TRBV14 NA CASSHSAGVHDTQYF TGTGCCAGCAGCCACTCAGCGGGTGTGCATGATACGCAGTATTTT
TRBJ1-2 15 NA TRBV6-1 TRBD1 CASSEPPGTGGGYTF TGTGCCAGCAGTGAACCCCCAGGGACAGGTGGTGGCTACACCTTC
TRBJ2-3 13 NA TRBV7-6 TRBD2 CASSRGELDTQYF TGTGCCAGCAGCCGGGGGGAGTTAGATACGCAGTATTTT
TRBJ2-5 14 NA TRBV9 TRBD2 CASSVDGRAETQYF TGTGCCAGCAGCGTAGACGGGAGGGCAGAGACCCAGTACTTC
TRBJ2-3 16 NA TRBV4-1 TRBD2 CASSQGVSGSRDTQYF TGCGCCAGCAGCCAAGGAGTTAGCGGGAGTAGGGATACGCAGTATTTT
TRBJ2-5 17 NA TRBV9 TRBD2 CASSVASGTSAPETQYF TGTGCCAGCAGCGTAGCCTCCGGGACTAGCGCCCCCGAGACCCAGTACTTC